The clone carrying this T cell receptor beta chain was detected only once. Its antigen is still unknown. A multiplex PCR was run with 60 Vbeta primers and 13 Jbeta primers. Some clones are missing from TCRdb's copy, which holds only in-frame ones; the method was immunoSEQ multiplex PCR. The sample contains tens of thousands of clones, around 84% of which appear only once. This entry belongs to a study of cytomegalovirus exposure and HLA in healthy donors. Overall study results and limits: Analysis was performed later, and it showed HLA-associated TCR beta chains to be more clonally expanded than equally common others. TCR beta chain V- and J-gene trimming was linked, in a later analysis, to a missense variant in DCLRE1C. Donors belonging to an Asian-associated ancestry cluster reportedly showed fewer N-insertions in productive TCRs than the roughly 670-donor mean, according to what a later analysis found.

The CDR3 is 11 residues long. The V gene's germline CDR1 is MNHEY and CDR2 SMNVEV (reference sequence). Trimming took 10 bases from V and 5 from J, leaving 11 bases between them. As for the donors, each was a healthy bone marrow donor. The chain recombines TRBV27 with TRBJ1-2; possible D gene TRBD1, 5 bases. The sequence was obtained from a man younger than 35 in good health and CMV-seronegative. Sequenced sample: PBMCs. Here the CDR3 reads CATHGGYGYTF. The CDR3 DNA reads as TGTGCCACCCACGGGGGTTATGGCTACACCTTC.